This entry lists 5 T cell receptor beta chains sequenced from one sample in a study of OX40 agonist ivuxolimab in advanced cancers. Libraries were prepared by immunoSEQ multiplex PCR; TCRdb keeps only in-frame clonotypes and omits some of them. Among about 80,000 clones listed, 89% were seen once. The sample consisted of CD4+ or CD8+ T cells sorted from blood, taken in a trial of the OX40 agonist ivuxolimab. These receptors came from an adult with an advanced solid tumor such as melanoma, head and neck, liver or kidney cancer.

The chain combines TRBV30 with TRBJ2-6; D gene unclear. Germline CDR1 reads GTSNPN; CDR2 reads SVGIG (reference sequence). The CDR3 has 11 amino acids. V dropped 4 bases and J dropped 4 bases, with 2 bases sitting between them. The CDR3 nucleotides read TGTGCCTGGACCGGGGCCAACGTCCTGACTTTC. This gives the protein CAWTGANVLTF.

V is TRBV4-2 and J is TRBJ2-1; D possibly corresponds to TRBD2 (6 bases). Trimming took off 0 bases at V and 0 bases at J, with 18 bases between the two ends. From germline, CDR1 is LGHNA and CDR2 YNFKEQ. This CDR3 region has 19 residues. CDR3 sequence reads: CASSQDPGLGISSYNEQFF. In DNA form, the CDR3 reads TGTGCCAGCAGCCAAGATCCGGGACTCGGGATCAGCTCCTACAATGAGCAGTTCTTC.

The gene calls are TRBV28 and TRBJ2-7, with D possibly TRBD1 on 6 matching bases. CDR1 and CDR2 from the germline V gene are MDHEN and SYDVKM. V was trimmed by 5 bases and J by 7 bases, leaving 21 bases between them. This CDR3 region has 15 residues. Here the CDR3 reads CASSKRTQTQGEQYF. CDR3 nucleotides: TGTGCCAGCAGTAAACGGACTCAAACCCAGGGGGAGCAGTACTTC.

This chain links TRBV5-4 with TRBJ2-7; D possibly corresponds to TRBD1 (5 bases). CDR3 size: 14 residues. Trimming removed 4 bases at V and 0 bases at J, with 11 bases between. Germline values: CDR1 SGHNT, CDR2 YYREEE (reference sequence). The CDR3 bases are TGTGCCAGCAGCCCCGACAGAAGCTCCTACGAGCAGTACTTC. Protein sequence: CASSPDRSSYEQYF.

This clone was seen a few times. This sequence joins TRBV30 and TRBJ2-3; possibly TRBD2 for D (6 bases). Germline values: CDR1 GTSNPN, CDR2 SVGIG (reference sequence). CDR3 length: 12 amino acids. Trimming left V 5 bases short and J 1 base short, with 7 bases between. DNA of the CDR3: TGTGCCTGGCAGCGGGGCACAGATACGCAGTATTTT. The encoded protein is CAWQRGTDTQYF. Full variable domain (missing parts from reference TRBV30 and TRBJ2-3): SQTIHQWPATLVQPVGSPLSLECTVEGTSNPNLYWYRQAAGRGLQLLFYSVGIGQISSEVPQNLSASRPQDRQFILSSKKLLLSDSGFYLCAWQRGTDTQYFGPGTRLTVL.